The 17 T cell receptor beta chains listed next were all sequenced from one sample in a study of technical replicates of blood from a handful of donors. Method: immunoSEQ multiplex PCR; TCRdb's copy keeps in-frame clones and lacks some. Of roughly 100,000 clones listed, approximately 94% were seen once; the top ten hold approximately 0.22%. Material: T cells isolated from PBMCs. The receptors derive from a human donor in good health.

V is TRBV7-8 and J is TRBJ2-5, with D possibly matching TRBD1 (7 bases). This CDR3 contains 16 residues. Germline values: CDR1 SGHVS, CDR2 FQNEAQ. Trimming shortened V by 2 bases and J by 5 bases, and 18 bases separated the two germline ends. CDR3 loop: CASSLPRGDPRETQYF. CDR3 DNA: TGTGCCAGCAGCTTACCCAGGGGGGACCCCAGGGAGACCCAGTACTTC.

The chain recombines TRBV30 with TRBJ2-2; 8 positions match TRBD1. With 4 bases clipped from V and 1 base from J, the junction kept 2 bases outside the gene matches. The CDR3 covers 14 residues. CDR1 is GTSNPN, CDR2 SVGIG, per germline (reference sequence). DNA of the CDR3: TGTGCCTGGACGGGACAGGTGAACACCGGGGAGCTGTTTTTT. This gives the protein CAWTGQVNTGELFF.

The DNA for the CDR3 is TGTGCCAGTAGTGAGACCGGGGGTAACAATGAGCAGTTCTTC. Its protein product is CASSETGGNNEQFF. The chain links TRBV19 to TRBJ2-1; D might be TRBD2 (6 bases). Germline V gives CDR1 LNHDA, CDR2 SQIVND (reference sequence). The V end was cut by 5 bases, the J end by 5 bases, with 13 bases between. The CDR3 sequence is 14 residues long.

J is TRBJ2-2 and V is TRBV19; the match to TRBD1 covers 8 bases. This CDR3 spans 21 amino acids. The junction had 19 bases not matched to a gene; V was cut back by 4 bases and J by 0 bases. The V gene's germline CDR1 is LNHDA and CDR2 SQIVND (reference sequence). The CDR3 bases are TGTGCCAGTAGTACTACTCGGACAGGGAATTACTTAATCCCGAACACCGGGGAGCTGTTTTTT. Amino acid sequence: CASSTTRTGNYLIPNTGELFF.

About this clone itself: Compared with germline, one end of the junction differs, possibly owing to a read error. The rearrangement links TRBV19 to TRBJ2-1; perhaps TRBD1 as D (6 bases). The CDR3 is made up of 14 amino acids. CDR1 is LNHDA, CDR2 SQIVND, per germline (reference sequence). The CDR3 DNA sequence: TGTGCCAGTAGCATAGGGAGCAGGGGCAATGAGCAGTTCTTC. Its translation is CASSIGSRGNEQFF.

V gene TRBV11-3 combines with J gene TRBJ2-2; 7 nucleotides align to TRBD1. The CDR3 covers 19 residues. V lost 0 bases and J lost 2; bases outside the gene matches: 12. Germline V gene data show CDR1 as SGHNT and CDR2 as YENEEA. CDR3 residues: CASSLEGGWTGKNTGELFF. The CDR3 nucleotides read TGTGCCAGCAGCTTAGAGGGTGGGTGGACAGGAAAAAACACCGGGGAGCTGTTTTTT.

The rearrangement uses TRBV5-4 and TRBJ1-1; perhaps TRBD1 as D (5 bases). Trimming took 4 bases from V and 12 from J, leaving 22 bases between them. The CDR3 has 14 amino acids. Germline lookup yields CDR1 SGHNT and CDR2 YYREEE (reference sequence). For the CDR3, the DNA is TGTGCCAGCAGCACACCAGGGCCAACGGGGGTGCCTTTCTTT. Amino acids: CASSTPGPTGVPFF.

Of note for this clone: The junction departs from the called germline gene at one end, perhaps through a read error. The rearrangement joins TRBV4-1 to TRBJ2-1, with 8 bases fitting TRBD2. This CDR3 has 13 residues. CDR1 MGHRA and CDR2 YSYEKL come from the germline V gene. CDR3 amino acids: CASSQLERGLRLF. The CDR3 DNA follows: TGCGCCAGCAGCCAGCTGGAGCGGGGGCTCCGGCTCTTC.

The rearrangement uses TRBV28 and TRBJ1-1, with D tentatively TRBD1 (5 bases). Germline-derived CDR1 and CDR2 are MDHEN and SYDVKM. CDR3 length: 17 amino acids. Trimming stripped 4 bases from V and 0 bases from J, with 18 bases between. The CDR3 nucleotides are TGTGCCAGCAGTTACCCCTTTGACAGTTCCCTGAACACTGAAGCTTTCTTT. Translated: CASSYPFDSSLNTEAFF.

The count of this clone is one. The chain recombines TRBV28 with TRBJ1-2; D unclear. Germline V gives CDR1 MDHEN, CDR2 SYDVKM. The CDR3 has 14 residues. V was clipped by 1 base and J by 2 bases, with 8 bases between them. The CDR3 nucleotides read TGTGCCAGCAGTTTATTTGGCGGAAACTATGGCTACACCTTC. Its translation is CASSLFGGNYGYTF.

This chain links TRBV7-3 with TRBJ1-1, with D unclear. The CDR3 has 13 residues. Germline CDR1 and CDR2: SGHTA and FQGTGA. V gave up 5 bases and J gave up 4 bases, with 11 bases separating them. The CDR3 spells CASSAERFTEAFF. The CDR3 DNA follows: TGTGCCAGCAGCGCAGAGCGTTTCACTGAAGCTTTCTTT.

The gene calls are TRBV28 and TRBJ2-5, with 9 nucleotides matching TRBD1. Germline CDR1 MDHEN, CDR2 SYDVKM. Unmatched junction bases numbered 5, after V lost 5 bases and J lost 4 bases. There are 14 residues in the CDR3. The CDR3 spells CASSGTGIGETQYF. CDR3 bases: TGTGCCAGCAGTGGGACAGGGATAGGAGAGACCCAGTACTTC.

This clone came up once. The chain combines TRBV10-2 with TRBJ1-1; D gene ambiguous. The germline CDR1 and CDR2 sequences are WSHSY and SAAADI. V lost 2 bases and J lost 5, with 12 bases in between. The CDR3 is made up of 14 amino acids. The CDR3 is CASSETGIGTEAFF. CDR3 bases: TGCGCCAGCAGTGAGACGGGGATAGGGACTGAAGCTTTCTTT.

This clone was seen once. CDR3 nucleotide sequence: TGTGCCAGCAGTATAGTACAGGGGGTGAATAACGAGCAGTACTTC. Its translation is CASSIVQGVNNEQYF. This chain uses TRBV28 with TRBJ2-7; TRBD1 matches 8 bases. The CDR3 is made up of 15 amino acids. Per germline, CDR1 MDHEN and CDR2 SYDVKM. V was clipped by 5 bases and J by 5 bases; unmatched bases: 11.

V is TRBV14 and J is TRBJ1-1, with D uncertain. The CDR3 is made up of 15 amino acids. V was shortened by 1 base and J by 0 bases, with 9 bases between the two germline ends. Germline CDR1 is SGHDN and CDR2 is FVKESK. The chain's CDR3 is CASSQGRQMNTEAFF. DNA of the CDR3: TGTGCCAGCAGCCAAGGGCGGCAGATGAACACTGAAGCTTTCTTT.

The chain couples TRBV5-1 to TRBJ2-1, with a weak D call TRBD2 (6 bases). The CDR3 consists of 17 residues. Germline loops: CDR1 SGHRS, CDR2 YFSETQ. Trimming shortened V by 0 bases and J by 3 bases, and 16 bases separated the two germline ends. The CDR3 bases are TGCGCCAGCAGCTTGGAGGGCGGGATAGGAGTCTACAATGAGCAGTTCTTC. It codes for CASSLEGGIGVYNEQFF.

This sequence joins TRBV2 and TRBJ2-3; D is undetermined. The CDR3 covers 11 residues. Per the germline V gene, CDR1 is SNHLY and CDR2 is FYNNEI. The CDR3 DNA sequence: TGTGCGCGAGGCCCCCCAGATACGCAGTATTTT. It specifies CARGPPDTQYF.